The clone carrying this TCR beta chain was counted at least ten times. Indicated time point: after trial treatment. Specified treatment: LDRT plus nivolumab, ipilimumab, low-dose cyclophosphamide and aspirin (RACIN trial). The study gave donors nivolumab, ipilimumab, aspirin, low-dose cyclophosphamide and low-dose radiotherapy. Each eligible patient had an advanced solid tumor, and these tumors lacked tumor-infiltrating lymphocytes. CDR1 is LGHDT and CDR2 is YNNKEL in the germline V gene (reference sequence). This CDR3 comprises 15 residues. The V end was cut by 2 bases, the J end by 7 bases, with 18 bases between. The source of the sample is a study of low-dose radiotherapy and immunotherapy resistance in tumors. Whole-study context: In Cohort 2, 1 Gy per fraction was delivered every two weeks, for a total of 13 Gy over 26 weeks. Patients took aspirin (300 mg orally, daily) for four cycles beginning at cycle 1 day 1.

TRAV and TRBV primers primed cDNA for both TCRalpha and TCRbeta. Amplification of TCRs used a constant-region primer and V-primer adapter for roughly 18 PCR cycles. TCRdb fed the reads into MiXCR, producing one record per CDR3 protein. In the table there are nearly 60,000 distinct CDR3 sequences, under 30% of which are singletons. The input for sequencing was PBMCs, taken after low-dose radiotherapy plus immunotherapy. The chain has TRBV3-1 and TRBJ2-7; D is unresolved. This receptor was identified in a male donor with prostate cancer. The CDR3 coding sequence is TGTGCCAGCAGCCAAAGGCCCGCCGTATATGGAGAGCAGTACTTC. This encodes CASSQRPAVYGEQYF.